These 25 T cell receptor beta chains originate from one sample sequenced in a study of CD8 T cells in ankylosing spondylitis. TCRdb used MiXCR to reprocess the 5' RACE reads, holding one entry per CDR3 protein. The table shows over 450,000 distinct CDR3 sequences, with approximately 11% occurring only once. Study results and limitations: Characteristic, it appeared, of ankylosing spondylitis blood was a TCR beta motif of fewer than 10 highly homologous variants.

The antigens for these receptors are not known. Source material: blood, either unsorted or a sorted T cell fraction (not recorded which). The receptor set was obtained from a male donor with ankylosing spondylitis.

This clonotype appeared a few times. This chain uses TRBV7-9 with TRBJ2-1; D unresolved. Germline V lookup: CDR1 SEHNR, CDR2 FQNEAQ (reference sequence). This CDR3 comprises 16 residues. V dropped 3 bases and J dropped 0 bases, with 12 bases sitting between them. CDR3 in amino acids: CASSLGGVSSYNEQFF. DNA of the CDR3: TGTGCCAGCAGCTTGGGCGGAGTTAGCTCCTACAATGAGCAGTTCTTC.

DNA for the CDR3: TGTGCCAGCAGTTTCCCGGGGACGGAAGCCGGGGAGCTGTTTTTT. Residues: CASSFPGTEAGELFF. V is TRBV12-3 or TRBV12-4 and J is TRBJ2-2; D is possibly TRBD1 or TRBD2 (5 bases each). This CDR3 has 15 amino acids. Trimming removed 3 bases from V and 6 bases from J, with 14 bases in between.

V and J are TRBV5-1 and TRBJ2-1; 8 nucleotides match TRBD2. The last part of the DNA fits TRBJ2-7 better; the J call may be wrong. The CDR3 has 15 residues. Germline V gene lookup returns CDR1 SGHRS and CDR2 YFSETQ. CDR3 protein: CASSSGLGSYNEQYF. CDR3 sequence (DNA): TGCGCCAGCAGCTCGGGACTAGGTTCCTACAATGAGCAGTACTTC.

This clonotype was seen a few times. V gene TRBV14 combines with J gene TRBJ1-1; the D gene is possibly TRBD1 (5 bases). V was shortened by 4 bases and J by 5 bases, with 17 bases between the two germline ends. Germline CDR1 SGHDN, CDR2 FVKESK. The CDR3 spans 15 residues. Here the CDR3 DNA reads TGTGCCAGCAGCCTCTACCGGCAGGGTCGGACTGAAGCTTTCTTT. It yields the protein CASSLYRQGRTEAFF.

The chain carries TRBV5-6 and TRBJ2-7, with 7 nucleotides matching TRBD1. CDR1 is SGHDT, CDR2 YYEEEE, per germline. The length of the CDR3 is 16 residues. J lost 0 bases, V lost 1 base, and 7 bases had no gene match. The DNA for the CDR3 is TGTGCCAGCAGCTTGTTAGGACAGGAGAGCTCCTACGAGCAGTACGTC. Translated, it gives CASSLLGQESSYEQYV.

Ten or more counts support this clonotype. In DNA form, the CDR3 reads TGCGCCAGCAGCTTGGAGACGGGGAACTATGGCTACACCTTC. Amino acids: CASSLETGNYGYTF. The J gene is TRBJ1-2, the V gene TRBV5-1; D is unclear. The CDR3 totals 14 residues. Between the trimmed V and J ends, which lost 0 bases and 2 bases, there was a span of 8 bases. The germline gives CDR1 SGHRS, CDR2 YFSETQ.

This chain connects TRBV7-2 to TRBJ2-7; perhaps TRBD1 as D (6 bases). This CDR3 is 15 amino acids long. Germline V lookup: CDR1 SGHTA, CDR2 FQGNSA. Trimming left V 2 bases short and J 3 bases short, with 14 bases between. In nucleotides, the CDR3 is TGTGCCAGCAGCTTAATGTGGGACATTGGCTACGAGCAGTACTTC. Encoded protein: CASSLMWDIGYEQYF.

This clonotype was counted only a few times. The J gene is TRBJ1-4, the V gene TRBV9; D remains unclear. CDR1 is SGDLS and CDR2 is YYNGEE in the germline V gene. This CDR3 has 14 residues. V dropped 4 bases and J dropped 3 bases, with 10 bases sitting between them. CDR3 sequence reads: CASSTGPSNEKLFF. DNA of the CDR3: TGTGCCAGCAGCACCGGACCATCTAATGAAAAACTGTTTTTT.

The chain links TRBV20-1 to TRBJ2-1; 11 bases match TRBD2. Germline V gene lookup returns CDR1 DFQATT and CDR2 SNEGSKA (reference sequence). V gave up 7 bases and J gave up 4 bases; unmatched junction bases: 6. This CDR3 has 14 residues. For the CDR3, the DNA is TGCAGTGGGGGTAGCGGGAGGGGTTACAATGAGCAGTTCTTC. Translation gives CSGGSGRGYNEQFF.

This clonotype was counted a few times. The chain joins TRBV10-2 to TRBJ2-2, with TRBD2 as a possible D gene (6 bases). The CDR3 is 14 residues long. V lost 2 bases and J 5 bases, leaving 9 bases between the germline ends. Germline V gene data show CDR1 as WSHSY and CDR2 as SAAADI. CDR3 in DNA: TGCGCCAGCAGTGAGGGGACTGTAACCGGGGAGCTGTTTTTT. Protein product: CASSEGTVTGELFF.

This clonotype was found many times. The chain carries TRBV19 and TRBJ2-1; tentatively, D is TRBD2 (5 bases). CDR3 size: 13 residues. Germline loops: CDR1 LNHDA, CDR2 SQIVND (reference sequence). V was pared by 8 bases and J by 2 bases, with 10 bases between. CDR3 residues: CASEGEAYNEQFF. CDR3 nucleotides: TGTGCCAGTGAGGGAGAAGCCTACAATGAGCAGTTCTTC.

The genes are TRBV12-3 or TRBV12-4 and TRBJ2-5; tentative D call: TRBD1 (6 bases). This CDR3 is 13 amino acids long. Deletions cut 6 bases from V and 2 bases from J, with 10 bases between. The CDR3 sequence: CASSRTAQETQYF. DNA for the CDR3: TGTGCCAGCAGCCGGACAGCACAAGAGACCCAGTACTTC.

This clonotype was observed a handful of times. The chain links TRBV20-1 to TRBJ2-5, with D tentatively TRBD2 (6 bases). Germline-derived CDR1 and CDR2 are DFQATT and SNEGSKA (reference sequence). V shed 1 base and J shed 0 bases, with 18 bases lying between them. The CDR3 length is 17 residues. The CDR3: CSARVPGLWEDQETQYF. In nucleotides, the CDR3 is TGCAGTGCTAGAGTTCCCGGTCTATGGGAGGACCAAGAGACCCAGTACTTC.

The sample holds many counts of this clonotype. This chain joins TRBV5-6 and TRBJ2-7; D gene unclear. The CDR3 length is 11 residues. V gave up 0 bases and J gave up 4 bases, with 2 bases separating them. Germline values: CDR1 SGHDT, CDR2 YYEEEE. CDR3 DNA: TGTGCCAGCAGCTTGGAGTACGAGCAGTACTTC. Residues: CASSLEYEQYF.

The chain employs TRBV20-1 and TRBJ1-5, with D unresolved. Looked up from germline, CDR1 is DFQATT and CDR2 is SNEGSKA (reference sequence). CDR3 length: 14 residues. V dropped 5 bases and J dropped 2 bases, with 13 bases sitting between them. The CDR3 loop reads CSASKDVRNQPQHF. The CDR3 DNA follows: TGCAGTGCTTCTAAGGACGTCCGCAATCAGCCCCAGCATTTT.

This clonotype was counted ten times or more. J is TRBJ2-2 and V is TRBV5-1, with D possibly being TRBD2 (5 bases). The length of the CDR3 is 15 residues. Germline V lookup: CDR1 SGHRS, CDR2 YFSETQ. Trimming pared 2 bases from V and 3 bases from J, leaving 11 bases between. CDR3 bases: TGCGCCAGCAGCTTTGGCGCGGGCGACACCGGGGAGCTGTTTTTT. It translates to CASSFGAGDTGELFF.

This clonotype was seen only a few times. V and J are TRBV5-1 and TRBJ2-2, with D uncertain. This CDR3 is built from 17 residues. V lost 0 bases, J lost 5 bases, and 17 bases lay in between. Germline V gene sequence: CDR1 SGHRS, CDR2 YFSETQ. The CDR3 loop reads CASSLDTPQQGTGELFF. The CDR3 DNA reads as TGCGCCAGCAGCTTGGATACCCCCCAGCAAGGAACCGGGGAGCTGTTTTTT.

This CDR3 is CASSLLSGGNNEQFF. CDR3 in DNA: TGCGCCAGCAGCCTACTGTCGGGCGGGAACAATGAGCAGTTCTTC. The chain joins TRBV4-1 to TRBJ2-1; possible D gene TRBD2, 6 bases. V was trimmed by 4 bases and J by 5 bases, leaving 15 bases between them. Germline V gene lookup returns CDR1 MGHRA and CDR2 YSYEKL. CDR3 length: 15 amino acids.

This clonotype occurred many times. The chain links TRBV7-2 to TRBJ2-1, with D maybe TRBD2 (6 bases). The germline V gene has CDR1 SGHTA and CDR2 FQGNSA. There are 14 residues in the CDR3. Between the trimmed V and J ends, which lost 5 bases and 7 bases, there was a span of 15 bases. The CDR3 coding sequence is TGTGCCAGCAGCCTGAGCGGGTTAGGGAATGAGCAGTTCTTC. Amino acid sequence: CASSLSGLGNEQFF.

This clonotype was observed a handful of times. This chain uses TRBV5-1 with TRBJ2-3, with TRBD1 matching 7 bases. There are 16 residues in the CDR3. Germline assignment: CDR1 SGHRS and CDR2 YFSETQ. V dropped 1 base and J dropped 0; count of bases not matched to a gene: 5. CDR3 coding DNA: TGCGCCAGCAGCTTGTCTGGGACAGTCAGCACAGATACGCAGTATTTT. Translating it yields CASSLSGTVSTDTQYF.

The rearrangement links TRBV5-1 to TRBJ2-1; perhaps TRBD2 as D (6 bases). Germline loops: CDR1 SGHRS, CDR2 YFSETQ. The CDR3 covers 16 residues. The V end was cut by 0 bases, the J end by 7 bases, with 17 bases between. As DNA, the CDR3 is TGCGCCAGCAGCTTGGTTCGGGACTCCCGACTGAATGAGCAGTTCTTC. Translating it yields CASSLVRDSRLNEQFF.

The chain employs TRBV4-1 and TRBJ2-3, with D possibly matching TRBD2 (5 bases). The CDR3 has 16 amino acids. V was cut by 3 bases and J by 3 bases, with 16 bases left in between. Germline loops: CDR1 MGHRA, CDR2 YSYEKL. The DNA for the CDR3 is TGCGCCAGCAGCCATCCCGGGGAGCTAGGGACAGATACGCAGTATTTT. This sequence encodes CASSHPGELGTDTQYF.

CDR3 DNA sequence: TGTGCCATCAGTGAAGAGGGAGGCTATCAGCCCCAGCATTTT. It encodes CAISEEGGYQPQHF. The chain couples TRBV10-3 to TRBJ1-5, with no clear D. V was cut by 3 bases and J by 5 bases, with 11 bases left in between. Germline V gene sequence: CDR1 ENHRY, CDR2 SYGVKD. The CDR3 has 14 amino acids.

This clonotype was observed a handful of times. The chain recombines TRBV6-1 with TRBJ2-3, with D perhaps TRBD2 (6 bases). V was shortened by 5 bases and J by 6 bases, with 21 bases between the two germline ends. The CDR3 is made up of 16 amino acids. CDR1 MNHNS and CDR2 SASEGT come from the germline V gene. CDR3 amino acids: CASSPQRALGSDTQYF. DNA of the CDR3: TGTGCCAGCAGTCCACAGCGGGCGCTGGGAAGTGATACGCAGTATTTT.

This clonotype was counted only a few times. The CDR3 coding sequence is TGTGCCAGCACCTCCTCCGGAGATACGCAGTATTTT. This translates into CASTSSGDTQYF. The V gene is TRBV27, the J gene TRBJ2-3; D is ambiguous. Trimming stripped 7 bases from V and 5 bases from J, with 10 bases between. CDR3 length equals 12 residues. The V gene's germline CDR1 is MNHEY and CDR2 SMNVEV (reference sequence).